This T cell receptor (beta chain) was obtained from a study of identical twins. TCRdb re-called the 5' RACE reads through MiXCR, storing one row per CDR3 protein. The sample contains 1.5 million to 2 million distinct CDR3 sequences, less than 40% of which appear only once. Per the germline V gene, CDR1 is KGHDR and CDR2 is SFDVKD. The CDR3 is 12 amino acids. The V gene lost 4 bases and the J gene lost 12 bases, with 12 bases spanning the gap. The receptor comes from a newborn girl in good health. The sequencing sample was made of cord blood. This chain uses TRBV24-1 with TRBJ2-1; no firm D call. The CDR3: CATSDPQSGQFF. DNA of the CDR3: TGTGCCACCAGTGACCCCCAGTCGGGGCAGTTCTTC.